This T cell receptor beta chain was identified during a study of long-term antiretroviral therapy in people with HIV. At the survey level, the v3.0 immunoSEQ assay was run. Libraries were prepared by immunoSEQ multiplex PCR; TCRdb keeps only in-frame clonotypes and omits some of them. The sample carries 20,000 to 30,000 clones, more than 75% recorded once. Germline-derived CDR1 and CDR2 are GTSNPN and SVGIG (reference sequence). The V gene end was trimmed by 1 base and the J gene end by 5 bases; junction bases not matched to a gene: 9. The CDR3 is 15 amino acids. The cryopreserved samples used held roughly 0.9-11 million PBMC prior to extraction of DNA. In its sample, this clone was seen once.

This TCR derives from a middle-aged man with HIV. The starting material was unsorted PBMCs, obtained 4.8 to 5 years after starting antiretroviral therapy. The chain is built from TRBV30 and TRBJ2-5; 8 nucleotides match TRBD2. The CDR3 loop is CAWSGLAGPRETQYF. The CDR3 nucleotides are TGTGCCTGGAGTGGCCTAGCGGGCCCCCGGGAGACCCAGTACTTC.